Below, one T cell receptor (beta chain) is given with its context. Its antigen specificity is not known. Per-base qualities were not stored, and no clone one base away is much larger. The data originate from a study of OX40 agonist ivuxolimab in advanced cancers. Background for the entire study: The costimulatory receptor OX40 (CD134) was targeted by ivuxolimab, a fully human IgG2 agonistic monoclonal antibody. Of the 50 to 55 dose-escalation patients, hepatocellular carcinoma was present in approximately 20, melanoma in some 15, renal cell carcinoma in 9 and head and neck cancer in 9. The dose-escalation cohort was 82.7% male with a mean age of around 62 years, ranging from about 20 to 85. Intravenous ivuxolimab was administered to patients every 2 weeks at six dose levels: 0.01, 0.1, 0.3, 1.5, 3 and 10 mg/kg. Partial responses occurred in three dose-escalation patients: two with cutaneous melanoma and one with hepatocellular carcinoma. The monotherapy dose-escalation portion (N of about 47 patients) of the phase I ivuxolimab trial is reported in the paper. Peripheral TCRbeta sequencing was intended to test whether TCR sequence diversity was altered and clonal T-cell expansion was caused by ivuxolimab. Patients were allowed to have had prior anti-PD-1, anti-PD-L1 or anti-CTLA-4 therapy, and around two fifths of the dose-escalation patients had been treated with checkpoint inhibitors. The investigation overall reported the following: After ivuxolimab, more expanded clones were found on average in CD8+ T cells than in CD4+ T cells. Partial responders in the 0.1-3.0 mg/kg groups had among the lowest normalized peripheral clonal expansion, especially among CD8+ T cells. The antigen specificity of the peripheral T cells that underwent clonal expansion was not determined. Low levels of normalized T-cell clonal expansion were also seen in some patients who did not respond. At doses from 0.1 to 3.0 mg/kg, clonal expansion was seen in both CD4+ and CD8+ blood T cells between baseline and week 6.

Patients with a history of autoimmune disease or receiving systemic immunosuppression were excluded from the trial. Peripheral blood for TCR sequencing was collected from all dose cohorts at baseline, on cycle 4 day 1, and on cycle 7 day 1. The samples were taken from a phase I, first-in-human, multicenter, open-label dose-escalation trial of ivuxolimab. Adults with locally advanced or metastatic head and neck squamous cell, hepatocellular, melanoma or renal cell carcinoma were enrolled in the trial. CD4+ and CD8+ T cells were sorted separately from peripheral blood before TCR sequencing. Reading from cysteine to phenylalanine, the CDR3 counts 16 amino acids. Of all the DNA, just the CDR3 is kept, 48 bases in frame from base 1. The junction shows trimming of 5 bases on V and 11 bases on J, and the gene matches do not reach 13 bases of it. The germline V gene (reference sequence) supplies CDR1 MNHNY and CDR2 SVGAGI.

For sequencing of the TCRbeta CDR3 region, genomic DNA was extracted from the sorted cells. The immunoSEQ Assay was used for sequencing of TCRbeta CDR3 regions. As stored in TCRdb, this immuneACCESS dataset retains in-frame rearrangements with V and J assigned. A fraction of the clones does not appear; measured against another copy, unresolved V genes explain less than half of the discrepancy, and the remainder lacks a known reason. For this sample the table gives some 83,000 clones, of which more than 85% were detected only once. Of the sample, about 0.7% falls within the top ten clones. The specimen comprised CD4+ or CD8+ T cells sorted from blood, sampled in a trial of the OX40 agonist ivuxolimab. This receptor was obtained from an adult with an advanced solid tumor such as melanoma, head and neck, liver or kidney cancer. The V gene is TRBV6-6 and the J gene is TRBJ1-6; TRBD1 aligns with 9 central bases. The DNA sequence is given as TGTGCCAGCAGTCCTCCGGGACAGGGCGGTAGTACACCCCTCCACTTT. The encoded protein is CASSPPGQGGSTPLHF.